These 20 T cell receptor beta chains came from one sample sequenced in a study of blood T cell repertoires in COVID-19. The data were produced by immunoSEQ multiplex PCR, yet TCRdb's version contains in-frame clones alone and is incomplete. The sample has under 350,000 clones, roughly nine tenths seen once. Material: peripheral blood. Receptors originate from a man aged 50-59 years with acute or convalescent COVID-19.

The chain combines TRBV5-6 with TRBJ1-2, with unresolved D. Between the trimmed V and J ends, which lost 5 bases and 8 bases, there was a span of 13 bases. There are 12 residues in the CDR3. Germline-derived CDR1 and CDR2 are SGHDT and YYEEEE. The CDR3 sequence is CASSYRVGGYTF. In nucleotides, the CDR3 is TGTGCCAGCAGTTACCGGGTAGGCGGCTACACCTTC.

This clone occurred a few times. The genes are TRBV30 and TRBJ1-4; tentative D call: TRBD1 (5 bases). The V and J ends lost 5 bases and 7 bases respectively, with 14 bases between them. This CDR3 is 13 amino acids long. CDR1 GTSNPN and CDR2 SVGIG come from the germline V gene (reference sequence). The DNA for the CDR3 is TGTGCCTGGCGGAGGGGTTCTGGTGAAAAACTGTTTTTT. Translation: CAWRRGSGEKLFF.

This clone was seen only a few times. The chain carries TRBV12-3 or TRBV12-4 and TRBJ1-4; D is unresolved. Trimming left V 1 base short and J 8 bases short, with 8 bases between. This CDR3 spans 13 amino acids. CDR3 sequence: CASSLGSREKLFF. CDR3 in DNA: TGTGCCAGCAGTTTAGGATCTAGGGAAAAACTGTTTTTT.

V is TRBV28 and J is TRBJ1-3; D perhaps matches TRBD1 (5 bases). The V and J ends lost 10 bases and 0 bases respectively, with 16 bases between them. CDR1 is MDHEN and CDR2 is SYDVKM in the germline V gene. This CDR3 is 15 amino acids long. CDR3 amino acids: CATLGGASSGNTIYF. The CDR3 nucleotides read TGTGCCACCCTGGGGGGAGCGAGCTCTGGAAACACCATATATTTT. The complete variable domain, with remaining parts taken from reference TRBV28 and TRBJ1-3, reads DVKVTQSSRYLVKRTGEKVFLECVQDMDHENMFWYRQDPGLGLRLIYFSYDVKMKEKGDIPEGYSVSREKKERFSLILESASTNQTSMYLCATLGGASSGNTIYFGEGSWLTVV.

The CDR3 sequence is CASSRSHAEAFF. In nucleotides, the CDR3 is TGTGCCAGCAGCCGGAGCCACGCTGAAGCTTTCTTT. This chain joins TRBV11-1 and TRBJ1-1; unclear D gene. This CDR3 comprises 12 residues. Germline CDR1 is SGHAT and CDR2 is FQDESV (reference sequence). Trimming removed 5 bases at V and 6 bases at J, with 10 bases between.

The V call is TRBV6-5, the J call TRBJ1-1; a weak D match, TRBD1 (6 bases). The CDR3 sequence is 13 residues long. CDR1 and CDR2 (germline): MNHEY, SVGAGI. V lost 0 bases and J lost 13, with 15 bases in between. The CDR3 spells CASSYSLGAIVFF. CDR3 bases: TGTGCCAGCAGTTACTCCCTGGGGGCAATTGTTTTCTTT.

The chain links TRBV2 to TRBJ2-7; D is uncertain. V lost 3 bases, J lost 0 bases, and 6 bases lay in between. This CDR3 is 13 amino acids long. CDR1 SNHLY and CDR2 FYNNEI come from the germline V gene. The CDR3 nucleotides read TGTGCCAGCAGTGAGGGCAACTCCTACGAGCAGTACTTC. Its protein product is CASSEGNSYEQYF.

The rearrangement joins TRBV3-1 (or the pseudogene TRBV3-2) to TRBJ2-5; D may be TRBD1 (5 bases). Per germline, CDR1 LGHDT and CDR2 YNNKEL (reference sequence). V lost 1 base, J lost 5 bases, and 14 bases lay in between. CDR3 length: 15 residues. CDR3 DNA: TGTGCCAGCAGCCAAGGGGCAGGGTTGCCCGAGACCCAGTACTTC. Its protein is CASSQGAGLPETQYF.

This sequence joins TRBV6-5 and TRBJ1-2, with 7 nucleotides matching TRBD1. This CDR3 is built from 14 residues. Germline-derived CDR1 and CDR2 are MNHEY and SVGAGI. Trimming at V came to 2 bases and at J to 5 bases, leaving 5 bases not matched to a gene. CDR3 loop: CASSYGTDTYGYTF. CDR3 DNA sequence: TGTGCCAGCAGTTACGGGACAGACACTTATGGCTACACCTTC.

This chain connects TRBV3-1 (or the pseudogene TRBV3-2) to TRBJ2-3; 9 positions match TRBD2. With V trimmed by 4 bases and J by 1 base, 9 bases remained unmatched. The CDR3 sequence is 17 residues long. Germline CDR1 reads LGHDT; CDR2 reads YNNKEL (reference sequence). CDR3 sequence reads: CASSLALAGYRTDTQYF. The CDR3 DNA follows: TGTGCCAGCAGCCTTGCTCTAGCGGGATATCGCACAGATACGCAGTATTTT.

This clone was picked up one time. The chain recombines TRBV13 with TRBJ2-7, with 10 bases fitting TRBD2. V gave up 5 bases and J gave up 5 bases; unmatched junction bases: 15. This CDR3 comprises 17 residues. The V gene's germline CDR1 is PRHDT and CDR2 FYEKMQ (reference sequence). The CDR3 sequence: CASSAAGPTSGRHEQYF. In DNA, the CDR3 is TGTGCCAGCAGCGCGGCCGGACCGACTAGCGGGCGTCACGAGCAGTACTTC.

The rearrangement uses TRBV18 and TRBJ1-2; possible D gene TRBD1, 6 bases. Trimming took 6 bases from V and 4 from J, leaving 15 bases between them. Germline lookup yields CDR1 KGHSH and CDR2 LQKENI. The CDR3 covers 14 residues. Here the CDR3 reads CASSYADRGYGYTF. DNA of the CDR3: TGTGCCAGCTCCTATGCGGACAGAGGCTATGGCTACACCTTC.

This chain connects TRBV19 to TRBJ1-5, with TRBD1 matching over 9 bases. This CDR3 comprises 15 residues. V gave up 3 bases and J gave up 6 bases; unmatched junction bases: 6. Germline-derived CDR1 and CDR2 are LNHDA and SQIVND (reference sequence). DNA of the CDR3: TGTGCCAGTAGTATTGGGACAGGGATTATTCAGCCCCAGCATTTT. The encoded protein is CASSIGTGIIQPQHF.

V is TRBV5-1 and J is TRBJ1-1; tentative D call: TRBD1 (6 bases). Germline CDR1 is SGHRS and CDR2 is YFSETQ. V was shortened by 0 bases and J by 5 bases, with 11 bases between the two germline ends. The length of the CDR3 is 14 residues. CDR3 sequence reads: CASSLGGRRTEAFF. CDR3 bases: TGCGCCAGCAGCTTGGGGGGGCGGCGGACTGAAGCTTTCTTT.

The chain links TRBV18 to TRBJ2-3; 8 nucleotides agree with TRBD2. V lost 3 bases and J lost 8; bases outside the gene matches: 4. Germline loops: CDR1 KGHSH, CDR2 LQKENI. This CDR3 is built from 13 residues. The CDR3 DNA reads as TGTGCCAGCTCACCCGGGGGGGTCCCTACGCAGTATTTT. Encoded protein: CASSPGGVPTQYF. Combining the CDR3 with reference TRBV18 and TRBJ2-3 gives the whole variable domain NAGVMQNPRHLVRRRGQEARLRCSPMKGHSHVYWYRQLPEEGLKFMVYLQKENIIDESGMPKERFSAEFPKEGPSILRIQQVVRGDSAAYFCASSPGGVPTQYFGPGTRLTVL.

The chain uses TRBV4-2 and TRBJ2-2, with 7 bases aligning to TRBD2. J was trimmed by 6 bases and V by 0 bases; bases with no gene match: 10. Germline CDR1 and CDR2: LGHNA and YNFKEQ. The CDR3 covers 17 residues. For the CDR3, the DNA is TGTGCCAGCAGCCAAGAAGGGCTAGCGGCGGGCGCCGGGGAGCTGTTTTTT. As protein: CASSQEGLAAGAGELFF.

The genes are TRBV4-2 and TRBJ2-2; TRBD2 agrees at 10 bases. V shed 2 bases and J 4 bases; nucleotides not matched to a gene: 4. This CDR3 is built from 16 residues. The V gene's germline CDR1 is LGHNA and CDR2 YNFKEQ. CDR3 in amino acids: CASSQSSGGPTGELFF. The CDR3 DNA sequence: TGTGCCAGCAGCCAAAGTAGCGGGGGGCCCACCGGGGAGCTGTTTTTT.

This chain connects TRBV30 to TRBJ1-1; D perhaps matches TRBD1 (5 bases). CDR1 is GTSNPN, CDR2 SVGIG, per germline (reference sequence). Trimming shortened V by 0 bases and J by 7 bases, and 12 bases separated the two germline ends. This CDR3 is 13 amino acids long. CDR3 protein: CAWSVLRGGEAFF. The CDR3 region has the DNA TGTGCCTGGAGTGTACTCCGGGGGGGTGAAGCTTTCTTT.

The chain is built from TRBV3-1 (or the pseudogene TRBV3-2) and TRBJ2-7; the D gene is possibly TRBD1 (5 bases). Between the trimmed V and J ends, which lost 4 bases and 5 bases, there was a span of 6 bases. CDR1 LGHDT and CDR2 YNNKEL come from the germline V gene (reference sequence). The CDR3 sequence is 11 residues long. In DNA form, the CDR3 reads TGTGCCAGCAGCCGCAGGGACGAGCAGTACTTC. Translating it yields CASSRRDEQYF.

The chain recombines TRBV18 with TRBJ1-5; tentative D call: TRBD1 (6 bases). CDR1 is KGHSH, CDR2 LQKENI, per germline. Trimming cost V 4 bases and J 0 bases, with 13 bases left between them. The CDR3 length is 16 residues. The CDR3 protein is CASSRGQPYSNQPQHF. CDR3 coding DNA: TGTGCCAGCTCACGGGGGCAGCCCTATAGCAATCAGCCCCAGCATTTT. Combining the CDR3 with reference TRBV18 and TRBJ1-5 gives the whole variable domain NAGVMQNPRHLVRRRGQEARLRCSPMKGHSHVYWYRQLPEEGLKFMVYLQKENIIDESGMPKERFSAEFPKEGPSILRIQQVVRGDSAAYFCASSRGQPYSNQPQHFGDGTRLSIL.